A selection of T cell receptor beta chains follows, all from one sample in a study of shared clonotypes between healthy human individuals. Method: immunoSEQ multiplex PCR; TCRdb's copy keeps in-frame clones and lacks some. The table includes around 1.9 million clones, about 93% detected once. Sequenced input: naive CD8+ T cells from PBMCs. The source of these receptors is a man aged 18 to 29 in good health. Some clones in this sample may be carry-over from other donors' samples. CDR3s include the opening cysteine and the closing phenylalanine or tryptophan. The D gene is left open where the match is weak. Only part of the rows carry a size: once, few, many, or a class if the clone is expanded.

-,-,TRBJ1-1,TRBV4-2,TGTGCCAGCAGCCAGGAATTGGGCGCTGAAGCTTTCTTT,CASSQELGAEAFF
-,-,TRBJ2-7,TRBV6-5,TGTGCCAGCAGTTACCCCCCCGTCGAGCAGTACTTC,CASSYPPVEQYF
-,-,TRBJ1-2,TRBV28,TGTGCCAGCAGCCGCCCCCTGACGCGGTCTAACTATGGCTACACCTTC,CASSRPLTRSNYGYTF
-,TRBD2,TRBJ2-1,TRBV9,TGTGCCAGCAGCGTAGGCTTAGGACTAGCCATGAAGTACAATGAGCAGTTCTTC,CASSVGLGLAMKYNEQFF
-,-,TRBJ2-1,TRBV29-1,TGCAGCGTTGTTGCCAATGAGCAGTTCTTC,CSVVANEQFF
-,-,TRBJ1-5,TRBV7-2,TGTGCCAGCAGCCCACGGGTGGGGGCCAGGCAGCCCCAGCATTTT,CASSPRVGARQPQHF
-,-,TRBJ1-1,TRBV10-3,TGTGCCATCAGTGGGTCCCCCGGGCCGCGGATGGACACTGAAGCTTTCTTT,CAISGSPGPRMDTEAFF
-,TRBD1,TRBJ1-4,TRBV28,TGTGCCAGCACCTTAGACAGGGGTGAAAAACTGTTTTTT,CASTLDRGEKLFF
-,-,TRBJ1-1,TRBV2,TGTGCCAGCAGTGGGGTATGGGAAAACACTGAAGCTTTCTTT,CASSGVWENTEAFF
-,-,TRBJ1-5,TRBV4-2,TGTGCCAGCAGCCAGGAAACAGGGATCCATCAGCCCCAGCATTTT,CASSQETGIHQPQHF
-,TRBD2,TRBJ2-1,TRBV7-9,TGTGCCAGCAGCTTAGCGGGGGGAGGGATCAACAATGAGCAGTTCTTC,CASSLAGGGINNEQFF
-,-,TRBJ2-7,TRBV7-9,TGTGCCAGCAGCTTAGCTAGCGGAGCCTACGAGCAGTACTTC,CASSLASGAYEQYF
-,-,TRBJ1-1,TRBV4-3,TGCGCCAGCAGCCCCAGATTGTTTACGGGTGCTTTCTTT,CASSPRLFTGAFF
-,-,TRBJ1-1,TRBV7-9,TGTGCCAGCAGCTTATCGGGGACATTGGAGGCTTTCTTT,CASSLSGTLEAFF
-,TRBD1,TRBJ2-2,TRBV9,TGTGCCAGCAGCCCGGGACAGGGGGCGACCGGGGAGCTGTTTTTT,CASSPGQGATGELFF
-,-,TRBJ2-7,TRBV19,TGTGCCAGTAGTATAAGGGGAATGGCCTACGAGCAGTACTTC,CASSIRGMAYEQYF
few,-,TRBJ1-5,TRBV19,TGTGCCAGTAGTATATTGGGGGTTAGCAATCAGCCCCAGCATTTT,CASSILGVSNQPQHF
once,-,TRBJ1-4,TRBV11-2,TGTGCCAGCAGCTTGTTAAATGAAAAACTGTTTTTT,CASSLLNEKLFF
-,-,TRBJ2-5,TRBV28,TGTGCCAGCAGTCCCCTCCACAGACACCAAGAGACCCAGTACTTC,CASSPLHRHQETQYF
-,TRBD1,TRBJ2-5,TRBV7-9,TGTGCCAGCAGCTCGGGACAGGGAGGGGAGACCCAGTACTTC,CASSSGQGGETQYF
-,-,TRBJ1-2,TRBV9,TGTGCCAGCAGCGTAGGAGAGGACAGCTATTATGGCTACACCTTC,CASSVGEDSYYGYTF
-,-,TRBJ2-2,TRBV11-2,TGTGCCAGCAGCTCCCGTCGGGAAACCGGGGAGCTGTTTTTT,CASSSRRETGELFF
-,TRBD2,TRBJ2-7,TRBV11-2,TGTGCCAGCAGAAAAGCGGGAGGGCCCTTTCTCCACGAGCAGTACTTC,CASRKAGGPFLHEQYF
-,-,TRBJ2-2,TRBV9,TGTGCCAGCAGCCCCAGTGGCGGACTGAGGGTGGCCGGGGAGCTGTTTTTT,CASSPSGGLRVAGELFF
-,-,TRBJ2-7,TRBV5-1,TGCGCCAGCAGCTTGCGGGACTTTAGCTCCTACGAGCAGTACTTC,CASSLRDFSSYEQYF
-,-,TRBJ2-7,TRBV5-1,TGCGCCAGCAGCTATGGGGTGTTGGACGAGCAGTACTTC,CASSYGVLDEQYF
-,TRBD1,TRBJ1-2,TRBV28,TGTGCCAGCAGCCTCCGGACAGGGTATGGCTACACCTTC,CASSLRTGYGYTF
-,-,TRBJ2-1,TRBV11-2,TGTGCCAGCAGCCCCTGGGACTTTACACCCTACAATGAGCAGTTCTTC,CASSPWDFTPYNEQFF
few,-,TRBJ1-3,TRBV5-1,TGCGCCAGCGCCTGGGGCTCTGGAAACACCATATATTTT,CASAWGSGNTIYF